This TCR beta chain is from a study of vaccination and CD4 T cells after COVID-19. This clonotype was detected a few times. No antigen is known for it. V was pared by 4 bases and J by 8 bases, with 21 bases between. In germline, CDR1 is DFQATT, CDR2 SNEGSKA (reference sequence). The CDR3 is made up of 15 amino acids. The Oncomine TCR Beta short-read assay sequenced DNA from cultured CD4+ T cells. Genomic DNA from cultured CD4+ T cells was extracted. TCRdb re-called the PCR reads with MiXCR, one entry per CDR3 protein. The sample records approximately 20,000 distinct CDR3 sequences, 35% being singletons. Overall study results and limits: Clonotypes reactive to SARS-CoV-2 had a median that went up from 21 to 38, but not significantly.

Time point of the sample: late sampling 161 to 241 days after vaccination in a few convalescent patients. Treatment here: roughly nine-day PBMC culture with coronavirus spike peptide pools or control peptides (ViraFEST assay). The sample in question was CD4+ T cells from blood, cultured in vitro, obtained about 7 months after SARS-CoV-2 vaccination. This clonotype was obtained from a human donor who had recovered from COVID-19. J is TRBJ2-1 and V is TRBV20-1; possibly TRBD2 for D (5 bases). The CDR3 sequence is CSATGRATSGDEQFF. The CDR3 coding sequence is TGCAGTGCTACTGGGCGGGCAACCAGTGGGGATGAGCAGTTCTTC.